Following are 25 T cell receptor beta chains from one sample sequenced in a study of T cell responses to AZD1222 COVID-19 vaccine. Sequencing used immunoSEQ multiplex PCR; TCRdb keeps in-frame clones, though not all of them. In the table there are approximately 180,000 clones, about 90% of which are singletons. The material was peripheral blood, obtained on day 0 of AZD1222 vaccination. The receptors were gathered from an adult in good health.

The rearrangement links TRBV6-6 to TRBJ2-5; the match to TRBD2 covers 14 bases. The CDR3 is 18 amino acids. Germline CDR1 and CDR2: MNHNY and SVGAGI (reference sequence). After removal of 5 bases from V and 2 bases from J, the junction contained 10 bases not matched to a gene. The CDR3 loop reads CASSLTTRTSGGQETQYF. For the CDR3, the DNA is TGTGCCAGCAGTCTGACGACACGGACTAGCGGGGGGCAAGAGACCCAGTACTTC.

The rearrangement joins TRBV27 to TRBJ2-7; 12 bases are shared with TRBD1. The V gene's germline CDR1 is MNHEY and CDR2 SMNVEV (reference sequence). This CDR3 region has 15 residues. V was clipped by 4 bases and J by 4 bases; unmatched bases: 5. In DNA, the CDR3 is TGTGCCAGCAGTTCACGGGACAGGGGGCATTACGAGCAGTACTTC. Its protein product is CASSSRDRGHYEQYF.

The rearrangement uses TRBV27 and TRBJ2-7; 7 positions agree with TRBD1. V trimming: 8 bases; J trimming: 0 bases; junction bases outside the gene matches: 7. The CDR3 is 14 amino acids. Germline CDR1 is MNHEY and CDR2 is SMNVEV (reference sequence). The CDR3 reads CASGRTGSSYEQYF. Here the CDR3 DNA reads TGTGCCAGCGGTAGGACAGGAAGCTCCTACGAGCAGTACTTC.

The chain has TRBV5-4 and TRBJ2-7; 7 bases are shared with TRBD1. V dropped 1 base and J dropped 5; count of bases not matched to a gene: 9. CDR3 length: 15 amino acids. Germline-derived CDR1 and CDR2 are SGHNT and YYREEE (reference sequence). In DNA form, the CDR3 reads TGTGCCAGCAGCTTGCCCCTGGGGGACAGTCACGAGCAGTACTTC. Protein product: CASSLPLGDSHEQYF.

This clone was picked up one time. The CDR3 region has the DNA TGTGCCAGCACCCTACCCTCCAGGGCTAAAGATGGCTACACCTTC. Translated, it gives CASTLPSRAKDGYTF. V gene TRBV7-2 combines with J gene TRBJ1-2; D possibly corresponds to TRBD1 (5 bases). The germline V gene has CDR1 SGHTA and CDR2 FQGNSA. The CDR3 sequence is 15 residues long. Trimming removed 7 bases at V and 6 bases at J, with 21 bases between.

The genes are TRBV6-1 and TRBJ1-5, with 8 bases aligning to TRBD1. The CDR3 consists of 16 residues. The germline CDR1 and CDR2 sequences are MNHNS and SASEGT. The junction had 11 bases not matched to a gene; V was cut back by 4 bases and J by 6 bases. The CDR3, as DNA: TGTGCCAGCAGTGCCCAACAGGGGGATCCGGGTCAGCCCCAGCATTTT. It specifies CASSAQQGDPGQPQHF.

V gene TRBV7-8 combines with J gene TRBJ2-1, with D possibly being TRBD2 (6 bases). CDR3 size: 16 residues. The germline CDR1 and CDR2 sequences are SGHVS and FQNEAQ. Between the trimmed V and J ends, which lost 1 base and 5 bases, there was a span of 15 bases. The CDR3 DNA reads TGTGCCAGCAGCTTAGAGGTTCTACAGCGGGACAATGAGCAGTTCTTC. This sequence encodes CASSLEVLQRDNEQFF.

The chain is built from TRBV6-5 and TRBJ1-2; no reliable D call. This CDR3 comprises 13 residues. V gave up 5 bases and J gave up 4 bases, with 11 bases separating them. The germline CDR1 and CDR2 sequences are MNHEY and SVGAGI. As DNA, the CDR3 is TGTGCCAGCAGTCCCAGGCCCATCTATGGCTACACCTTC. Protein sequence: CASSPRPIYGYTF.

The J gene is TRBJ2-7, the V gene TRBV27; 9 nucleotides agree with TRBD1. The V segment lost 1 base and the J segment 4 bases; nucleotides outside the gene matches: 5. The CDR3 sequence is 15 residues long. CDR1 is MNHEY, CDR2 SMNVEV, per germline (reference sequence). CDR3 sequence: CASSLYGQGRYEQYF. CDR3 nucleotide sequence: TGTGCCAGCAGTTTATACGGACAGGGGAGGTACGAGCAGTACTTC.

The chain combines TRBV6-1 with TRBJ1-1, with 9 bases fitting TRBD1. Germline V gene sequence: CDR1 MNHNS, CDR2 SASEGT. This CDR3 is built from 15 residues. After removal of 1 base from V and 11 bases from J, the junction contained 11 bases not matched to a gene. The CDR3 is CASSEEPQGAVRAFF. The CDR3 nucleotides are TGTGCCAGCAGTGAAGAACCACAGGGGGCAGTACGGGCTTTCTTT.

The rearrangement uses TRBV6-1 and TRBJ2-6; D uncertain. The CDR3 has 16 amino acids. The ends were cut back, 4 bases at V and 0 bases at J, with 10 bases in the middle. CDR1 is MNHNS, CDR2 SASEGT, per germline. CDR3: CASSVAVGSGANVLTF. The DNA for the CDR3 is TGTGCCAGCAGTGTTGCGGTAGGCTCTGGGGCCAACGTCCTGACTTTC.

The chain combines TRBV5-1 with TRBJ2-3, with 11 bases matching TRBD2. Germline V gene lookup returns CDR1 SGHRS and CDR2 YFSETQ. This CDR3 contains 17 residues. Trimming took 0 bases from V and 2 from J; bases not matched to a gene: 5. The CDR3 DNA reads TGCGCCAGCAGCTTGGCCTTAGCGGGGGGGAACACAGATACGCAGTATTTT. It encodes CASSLALAGGNTDTQYF. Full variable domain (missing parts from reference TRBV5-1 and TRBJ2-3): KAGVTQTPRYLIKTRGQQVTLSCSPISGHRSVSWYQQTPGQGLQFLFEYFSETQRNKGNFPGRFSGRQFSNSRSEMNVSTLELGDSALYLCASSLALAGGNTDTQYFGPGTRLTVL.

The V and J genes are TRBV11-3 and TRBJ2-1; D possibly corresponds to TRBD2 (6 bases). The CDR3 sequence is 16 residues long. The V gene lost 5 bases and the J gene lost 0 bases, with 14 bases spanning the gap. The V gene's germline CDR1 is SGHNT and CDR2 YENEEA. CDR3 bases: TGTGCCAGCAGCCCCCCGGTGGGGGGCTCCTACAATGAGCAGTTCTTC. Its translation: CASSPPVGGSYNEQFF. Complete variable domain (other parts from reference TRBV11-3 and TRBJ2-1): EAGVVQSPRYKIIEKKQPVAFWCNPISGHNTLYWYLQNLGQGPELLIRYENEEAVDDSQLPKDRFSAERLKGVDSTLKIQPAELGDSAVYLCASSPPVGGSYNEQFFGPGTRLTVL.

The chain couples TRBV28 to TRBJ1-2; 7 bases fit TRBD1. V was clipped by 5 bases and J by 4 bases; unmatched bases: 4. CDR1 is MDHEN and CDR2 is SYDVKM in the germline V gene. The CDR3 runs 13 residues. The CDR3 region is CASSGTVSYGYTF. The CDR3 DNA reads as TGTGCCAGCAGTGGGACAGTGAGCTATGGCTACACCTTC.

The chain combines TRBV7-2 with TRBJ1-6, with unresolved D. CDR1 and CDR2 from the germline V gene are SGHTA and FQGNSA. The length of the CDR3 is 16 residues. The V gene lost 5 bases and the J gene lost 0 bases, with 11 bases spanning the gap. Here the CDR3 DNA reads TGTGCCAGCAGCCCGGAGATGAGCTCCTATAATTCACCCCTCCACTTT. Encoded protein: CASSPEMSSYNSPLHF. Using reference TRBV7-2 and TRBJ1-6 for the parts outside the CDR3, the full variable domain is GAGVSQSPSNKVTEKGKDVELRCDPISGHTALYWYRQSLGQGLEFLIYFQGNSAPDKSGLPSDRFSAERTGGSVSTLTIQRTQQEDSAVYLCASSPEMSSYNSPLHFGNGTRLTVT.

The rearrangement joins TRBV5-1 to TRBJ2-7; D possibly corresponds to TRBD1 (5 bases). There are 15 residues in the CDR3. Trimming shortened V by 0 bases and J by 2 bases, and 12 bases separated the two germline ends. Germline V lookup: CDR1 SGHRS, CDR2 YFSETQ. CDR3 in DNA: TGCGCCAGCAGCTTGGCGACCGGACATGCCTACGAGCAGTACTTC. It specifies CASSLATGHAYEQYF.

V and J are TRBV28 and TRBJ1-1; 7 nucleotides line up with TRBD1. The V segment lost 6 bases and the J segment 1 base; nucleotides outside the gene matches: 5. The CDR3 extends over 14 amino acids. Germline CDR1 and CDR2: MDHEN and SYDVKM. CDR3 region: CASRIGQANTEAFF. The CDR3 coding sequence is TGTGCCAGCAGAATAGGACAGGCGAACACTGAAGCTTTCTTT.

CDR3 sequence reads: CASSQDRRRRGEQYF. CDR3 coding DNA: TGCGCCAGCAGCCAAGATCGACGCCGTCGGGGGGAGCAGTACTTC. The V call is TRBV4-1, the J call TRBJ2-7; D may be TRBD2 (6 bases). CDR3 length equals 15 residues. CDR1 and CDR2 (germline): MGHRA, YSYEKL. V shed 0 bases and J shed 7 bases, with 16 bases lying between them.

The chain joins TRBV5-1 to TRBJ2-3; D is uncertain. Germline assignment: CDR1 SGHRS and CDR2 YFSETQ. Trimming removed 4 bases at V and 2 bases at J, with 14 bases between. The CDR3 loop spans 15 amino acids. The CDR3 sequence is CASSRRGGDTDTQYF. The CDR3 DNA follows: TGCGCCAGCAGCCGGAGAGGTGGGGACACAGATACGCAGTATTTT. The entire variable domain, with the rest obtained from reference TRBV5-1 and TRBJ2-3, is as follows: KAGVTQTPRYLIKTRGQQVTLSCSPISGHRSVSWYQQTPGQGLQFLFEYFSETQRNKGNFPGRFSGRQFSNSRSEMNVSTLELGDSALYLCASSRRGGDTDTQYFGPGTRLTVL.

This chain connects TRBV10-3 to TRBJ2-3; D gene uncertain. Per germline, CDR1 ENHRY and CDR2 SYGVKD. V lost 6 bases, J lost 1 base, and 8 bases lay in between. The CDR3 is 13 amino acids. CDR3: CAIRETGTDTQYF. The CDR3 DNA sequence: TGTGCCATCAGGGAGACTGGCACAGATACGCAGTATTTT.

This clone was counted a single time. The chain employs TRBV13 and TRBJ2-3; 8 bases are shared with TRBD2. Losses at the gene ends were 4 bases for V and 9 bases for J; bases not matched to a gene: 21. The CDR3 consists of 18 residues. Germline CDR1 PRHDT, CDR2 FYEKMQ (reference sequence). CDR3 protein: CASSSVIAGGSLSTTQYF. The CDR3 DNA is TGTGCCAGCAGCTCGGTCATTGCGGGGGGATCACTATCGACAACGCAGTATTTT.

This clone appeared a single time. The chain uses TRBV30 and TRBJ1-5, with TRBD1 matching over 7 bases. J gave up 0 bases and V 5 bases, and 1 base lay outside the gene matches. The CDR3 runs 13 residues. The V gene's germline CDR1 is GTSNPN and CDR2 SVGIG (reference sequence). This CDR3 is CAWDRDSNQPQHF. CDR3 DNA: TGTGCCTGGGACAGGGATAGCAATCAGCCCCAGCATTTT.

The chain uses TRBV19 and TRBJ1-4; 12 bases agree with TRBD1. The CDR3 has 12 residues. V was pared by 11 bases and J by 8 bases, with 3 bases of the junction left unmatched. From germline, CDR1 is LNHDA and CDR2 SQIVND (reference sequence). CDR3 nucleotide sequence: TGTGCCTCCGGGACAGGGGGCGAAAAACTGTTTTTT. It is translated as CASGTGGEKLFF.

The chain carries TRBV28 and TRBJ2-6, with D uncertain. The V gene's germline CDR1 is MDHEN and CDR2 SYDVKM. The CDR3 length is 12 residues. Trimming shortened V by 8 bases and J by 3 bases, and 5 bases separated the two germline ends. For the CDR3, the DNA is TGTGCCAGCTCTTATGGGGCCAACGTCCTGACTTTC. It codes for CASSYGANVLTF.

DNA of the CDR3: TGCAGTGCTAGTCAGTCCTACGAGCAGTACTTC. Translation gives CSASQSYEQYF. The J gene is TRBJ2-7, the V gene TRBV20-1; D remains unclear. Germline values: CDR1 DFQATT, CDR2 SNEGSKA (reference sequence). Between the trimmed V and J ends, which lost 3 bases and 1 base, there was a span of 4 bases. The CDR3 consists of 11 residues.